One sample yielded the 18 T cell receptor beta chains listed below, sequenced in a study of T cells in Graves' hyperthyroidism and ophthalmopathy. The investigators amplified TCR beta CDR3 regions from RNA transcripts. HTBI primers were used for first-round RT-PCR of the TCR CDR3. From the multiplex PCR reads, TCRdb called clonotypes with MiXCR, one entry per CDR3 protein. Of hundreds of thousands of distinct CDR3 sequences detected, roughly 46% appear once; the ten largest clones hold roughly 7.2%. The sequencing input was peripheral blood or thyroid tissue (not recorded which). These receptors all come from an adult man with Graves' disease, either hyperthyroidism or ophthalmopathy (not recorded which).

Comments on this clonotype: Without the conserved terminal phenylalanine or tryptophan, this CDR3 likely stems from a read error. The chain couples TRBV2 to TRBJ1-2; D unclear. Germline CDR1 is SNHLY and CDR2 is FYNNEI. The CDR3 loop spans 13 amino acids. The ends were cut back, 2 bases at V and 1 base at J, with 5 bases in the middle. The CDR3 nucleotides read TGTGCCAGCAGTGAAACGCATAACTATGGCTACACCCTC. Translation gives CASSETHNYGYTL.

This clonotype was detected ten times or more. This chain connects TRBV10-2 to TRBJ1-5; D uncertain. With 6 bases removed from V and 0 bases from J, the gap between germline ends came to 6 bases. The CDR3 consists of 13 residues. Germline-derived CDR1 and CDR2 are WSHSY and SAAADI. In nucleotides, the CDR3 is TGCGCCAGCAGGCTCAGTAGCAATCAGCCCCAGCATTTT. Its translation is CASRLSSNQPQHF.

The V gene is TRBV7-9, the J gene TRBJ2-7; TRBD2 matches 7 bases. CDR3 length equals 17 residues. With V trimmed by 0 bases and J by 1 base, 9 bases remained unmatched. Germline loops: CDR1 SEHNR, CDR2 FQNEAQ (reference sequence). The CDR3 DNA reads TGTGCCAGCAGCTTAGCAGCTAGCGGATCATATTCCTACGAGCAGTACTTC. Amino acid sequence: CASSLAASGSYSYEQYF.

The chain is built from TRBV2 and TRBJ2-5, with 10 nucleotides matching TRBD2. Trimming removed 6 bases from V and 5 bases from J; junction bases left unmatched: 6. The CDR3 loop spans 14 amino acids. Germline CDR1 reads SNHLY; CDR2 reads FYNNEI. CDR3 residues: CASRVAGGLETQYF. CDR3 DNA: TGTGCCAGCAGAGTAGCGGGAGGTTTGGAGACCCAGTACTTC.

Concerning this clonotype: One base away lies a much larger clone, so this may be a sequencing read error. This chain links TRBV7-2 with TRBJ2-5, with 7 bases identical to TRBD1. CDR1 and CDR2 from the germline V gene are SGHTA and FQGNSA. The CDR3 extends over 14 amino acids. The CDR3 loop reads CASSYQTGAETKYF. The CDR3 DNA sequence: TGTGCCAGCAGCTATCAAACAGGGGCTGAGACCAAGTACTTC.

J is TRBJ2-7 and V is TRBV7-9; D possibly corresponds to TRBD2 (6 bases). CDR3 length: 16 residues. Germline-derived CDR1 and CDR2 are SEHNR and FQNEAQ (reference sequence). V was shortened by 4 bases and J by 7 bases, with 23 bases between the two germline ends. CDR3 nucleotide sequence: TGTGCCAGCAGCTCGGACTACAACCGGGGCGCGTGGGAGCAGTACTTC. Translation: CASSSDYNRGAWEQYF.

The CDR3 nucleotides read TGTGCCATCAGTGCTTTGGGACAGGGTAATGAGCAGTTCTTC. This sequence encodes CAISALGQGNEQFF. The chain is built from TRBV10-3 and TRBJ2-1; 9 nucleotides line up with TRBD1. The CDR3 loop spans 14 amino acids. Germline CDR1 and CDR2: ENHRY and SYGVKD. V was pared by 4 bases and J by 7 bases, with 5 bases of the junction left unmatched.

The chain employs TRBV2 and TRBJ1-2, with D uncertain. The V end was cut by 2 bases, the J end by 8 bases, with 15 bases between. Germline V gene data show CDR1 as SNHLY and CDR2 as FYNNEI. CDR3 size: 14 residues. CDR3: CASSEWKGPGGYTF. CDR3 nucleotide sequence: TGTGCCAGCAGTGAATGGAAGGGTCCTGGCGGCTACACCTTC.

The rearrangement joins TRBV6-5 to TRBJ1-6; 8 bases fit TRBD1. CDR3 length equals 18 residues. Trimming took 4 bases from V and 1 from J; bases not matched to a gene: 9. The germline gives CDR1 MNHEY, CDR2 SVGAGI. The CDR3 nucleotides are TGTGCCAGCAGTTCAACGAGACAGGGGTCGTCCTATAATTCACCCCTCCACTTT. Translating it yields CASSSTRQGSSYNSPLHF.

The CDR3 nucleotides read TGTGCCAGCAGCGTAGACGGGAGTGGCGGGGAGCTGTTTTTT. Amino acid sequence: CASSVDGSGGELFF. This sequence joins TRBV9 and TRBJ2-2; D is possibly TRBD2 (6 bases). The V end was cut by 0 bases, the J end by 7 bases, with 10 bases between. The CDR3 is made up of 14 amino acids. Germline V gene lookup returns CDR1 SGDLS and CDR2 YYNGEE.

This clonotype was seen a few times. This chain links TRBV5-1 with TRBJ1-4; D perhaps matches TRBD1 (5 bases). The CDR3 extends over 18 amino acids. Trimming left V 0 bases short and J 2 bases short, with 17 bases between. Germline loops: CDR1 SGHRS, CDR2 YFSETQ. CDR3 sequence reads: CASSLAERGYVTNEKLFF. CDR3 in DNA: TGCGCCAGCAGCTTGGCCGAACGGGGGTATGTGACTAATGAAAAACTGTTTTTT.

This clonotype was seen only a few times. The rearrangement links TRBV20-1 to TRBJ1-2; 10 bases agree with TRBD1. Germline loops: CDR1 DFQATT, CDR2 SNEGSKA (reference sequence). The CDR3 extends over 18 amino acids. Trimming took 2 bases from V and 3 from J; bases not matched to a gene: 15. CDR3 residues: CSARSRRQGATSYYGYTF. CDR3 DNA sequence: TGCAGTGCTAGATCCAGGAGACAGGGGGCGACGTCTTACTATGGCTACACCTTC.

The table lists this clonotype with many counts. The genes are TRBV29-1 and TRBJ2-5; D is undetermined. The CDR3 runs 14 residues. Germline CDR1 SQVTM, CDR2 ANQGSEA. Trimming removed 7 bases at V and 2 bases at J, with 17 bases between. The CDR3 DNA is TGCAGCGCGACGGGCCCCATGGGGCAAGAGACCCAGTACTTC. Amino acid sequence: CSATGPMGQETQYF.

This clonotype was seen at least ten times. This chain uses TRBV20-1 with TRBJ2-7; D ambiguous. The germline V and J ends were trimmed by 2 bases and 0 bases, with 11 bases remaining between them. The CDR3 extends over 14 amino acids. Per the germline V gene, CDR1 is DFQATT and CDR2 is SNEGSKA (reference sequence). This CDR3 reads CSARRSLISYEQYF. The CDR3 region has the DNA TGCAGTGCTAGAAGGAGCCTCATCTCCTACGAGCAGTACTTC.

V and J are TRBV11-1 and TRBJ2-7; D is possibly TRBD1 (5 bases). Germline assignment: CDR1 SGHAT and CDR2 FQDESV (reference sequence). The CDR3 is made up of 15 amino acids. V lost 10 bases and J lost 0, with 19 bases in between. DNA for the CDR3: TGTGCCATCAGTCCCCGGACAATGAGCTCCTACGAGCAGTACTTC. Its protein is CAISPRTMSSYEQYF.

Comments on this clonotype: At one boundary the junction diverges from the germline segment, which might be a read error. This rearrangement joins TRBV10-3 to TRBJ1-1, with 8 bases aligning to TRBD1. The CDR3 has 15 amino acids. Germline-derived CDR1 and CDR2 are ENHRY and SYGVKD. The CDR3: CASSSPDRERGEAFF. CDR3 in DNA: TGTGCCAGCAGTTCCCCGGACAGGGAACGGGGTGAAGCTTTCTTT.

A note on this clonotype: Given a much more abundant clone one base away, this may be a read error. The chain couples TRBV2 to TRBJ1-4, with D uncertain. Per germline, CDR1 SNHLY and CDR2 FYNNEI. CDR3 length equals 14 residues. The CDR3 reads CASSERPINEKPFF. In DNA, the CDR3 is TGTGCCAGCAGTGAACGTCCGATTAATGAAAAACCGTTTTTT.

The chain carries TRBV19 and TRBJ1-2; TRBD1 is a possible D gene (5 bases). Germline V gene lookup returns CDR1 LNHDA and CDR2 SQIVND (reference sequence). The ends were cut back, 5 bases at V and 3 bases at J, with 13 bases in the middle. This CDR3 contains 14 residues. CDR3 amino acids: CASSSRGRHYGYTF. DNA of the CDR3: TGTGCCAGTAGTTCGAGGGGACGCCACTATGGCTACACCTTC.